The 24 T cell receptor beta chains below all came from one sample that was sequenced in a study of blood T cells in healthy people across ages. Alongside a J-beta primer mix, a sample-barcoded 5' primer served in a second PCR lasting roughly 7 to 11 cycles. TCRdb redid the calling of the 5' RACE reads with MiXCR, one entry per CDR3 protein. The data hold fewer than 900,000 distinct CDR3 sequences, with around 46% observed a single time. Sequencing was performed on blood. The receptor set was obtained from a woman aged 55-70 years in good health.

This clonotype has more than one count but fewer than ten. The chain is built from TRBV27 and TRBJ2-1; possibly TRBD1 or TRBD2 for D (5 bases each). Matching the DNA end better, TRBJ2-7 makes the J call doubtful. The CDR3 is 17 residues long. Germline CDR1 is MNHEY and CDR2 is SMNVEV (reference sequence). The CDR3 DNA reads as TGTGCCAGCAGTTTAATCAGGTCTGGGGGTTCCTACAATGAGCAGTACTTC. Protein: CASSLIRSGGSYNEQYF.

The rearrangement joins TRBV6-1 to TRBJ2-1; 7 bases line up with TRBD2. The J call may not be correct, given that the DNA end is closer to TRBJ2-7. The CDR3 is 17 amino acids. Germline values: CDR1 MNHNS, CDR2 SASEGT. The CDR3 DNA is TGTGCCAGCAGGAATTACCAAGCTAGCGGCTCCTACAATGAGCAGTACTTC. It codes for CASRNYQASGSYNEQYF.

A few counts support this clonotype. This chain uses TRBV4-3 with TRBJ2-4, with D hard to call. CDR3 length: 16 residues. V was clipped by 0 bases and J by 0 bases, with 9 bases between them. Germline V gene data show CDR1 as LGHNA and CDR2 as YSLEER. The CDR3 coding sequence is TGCGCCAGCAGCCAAGAACCCACTGTAGCCAAAAACATTCAGTACTTC. It translates to CASSQEPTVAKNIQYF.

In the case of this clonotype: Given a much more abundant clone one base away, this may be a read error. The chain links TRBV29-1 to TRBJ2-3; D remains unclear. The CDR3 covers 12 residues. Germline values: CDR1 SQVTM, CDR2 ANQGSEA. The CDR3: CSAEDHRDTQYF. The CDR3, as DNA: TGCAGCGCTGAAGATCACCGGGATACGCAGTATTTT.

The chain has TRBV6-5 and TRBJ2-7; D gene unclear. The V and J ends lost 0 bases and 6 bases respectively, with 21 bases between them. The CDR3 runs 17 residues. In germline, CDR1 is MNHEY, CDR2 SVGAGI. CDR3 amino acids: CASSYSRLRPLDFEQYF. CDR3 coding DNA: TGTGCCAGCAGTTACTCACGCTTGAGACCCCTCGATTTCGAGCAGTACTTC.

This chain connects TRBV5-1 to TRBJ2-5; TRBD2 matches at 8 bases. Per the germline V gene, CDR1 is SGHRS and CDR2 is YFSETQ. V lost 6 bases and J lost 0; bases outside the gene matches: 1. CDR3 length: 13 amino acids. The CDR3 protein is CASTGGNQETQYF. The CDR3, as DNA: TGCGCCAGCACGGGAGGGAACCAAGAGACCCAGTACTTC.

V usage is TRBV15 and J usage is TRBJ2-1, with D perhaps TRBD1 or TRBD2 (5 bases each). The CDR3 is made up of 15 amino acids. Germline loops: CDR1 LNHNV, CDR2 YYDKDF (reference sequence). Between the trimmed V and J ends, which lost 5 bases and 7 bases, there was a span of 18 bases. The CDR3 sequence: CATSDSGTKRNEQFF. CDR3 coding DNA: TGTGCCACCAGCGATTCCGGGACCAAGAGGAATGAGCAGTTCTTC.

The V and J genes are TRBV9 and TRBJ2-7; weak D call: TRBD2 (6 bases). Germline V gene data show CDR1 as SGDLS and CDR2 as YYNGEE. There are 14 residues in the CDR3. Trimming cost V 0 bases and J 2 bases, with 9 bases left between them. The CDR3 DNA reads as TGTGCCAGCAGCGTAGCGGAGGGAACCTACGAGCAGTACTTC. Translated, it gives CASSVAEGTYEQYF.

The chain couples TRBV15 to TRBJ2-3; possible D gene TRBD2, 5 bases. V lost 9 bases, J lost 3 bases, and 16 bases lay in between. The CDR3 is 14 residues long. Germline CDR1 is LNHNV and CDR2 is YYDKDF (reference sequence). In DNA form, the CDR3 reads TGTGCCACTCTCGGCGGGCTGGTTACAGATACGCAGTATTTT. It specifies CATLGGLVTDTQYF.

This clonotype was counted only a few times. The chain recombines TRBV20-1 with TRBJ2-5, with D perhaps matching TRBD2 (6 bases). V gave up 4 bases and J gave up 0 bases, with 9 bases separating them. The CDR3 loop spans 13 amino acids. CDR1 is DFQATT, CDR2 SNEGSKA, per germline (reference sequence). The CDR3 region is CSANSGYQETQYF. CDR3 DNA: TGCAGTGCTAATAGCGGCTACCAAGAGACCCAGTACTTC.

The gene calls are TRBV20-1 and TRBJ2-1, with 10 bases lining up with TRBD1. Losses at the gene ends were 6 bases for V and 5 bases for J; bases not matched to a gene: 7. There are 14 residues in the CDR3. The germline CDR1 and CDR2 sequences are DFQATT and SNEGSKA (reference sequence). This CDR3 is CSAEAGTGDNEQFF. In DNA form, the CDR3 reads TGCAGTGCCGAGGCCGGGACAGGGGACAATGAGCAGTTCTTC.

The chain carries TRBV25-1 and TRBJ2-7; TRBD1 is a possible D gene (6 bases). The end of the DNA aligns better with TRBJ2-5, so the J call may be wrong. This CDR3 has 17 residues. From germline, CDR1 is MGHDK and CDR2 SYGVNS. CDR3 sequence reads: CASSTHPDSRSRETQYF. The CDR3 DNA reads TGTGCCAGCAGTACTCACCCGGACAGCCGAAGTCGGGAGACCCAGTACTTC.

This clonotype was observed many times. This sequence joins TRBV28 and TRBJ1-5; D is possibly TRBD1 (6 bases). Trimming cost V 5 bases and J 0 bases, with 17 bases left between them. Looked up from germline, CDR1 is MDHEN and CDR2 is SYDVKM. This CDR3 has 17 residues. CDR3 bases: TGTGCCAGCAGTCCCCCCGGGACACGGAATAGCAATCAGCCCCAGCATTTT. Amino acids: CASSPPGTRNSNQPQHF.

The chain carries TRBV5-1 and TRBJ2-7; D might be TRBD1 or TRBD2, each matching 5 bases. CDR3 size: 14 residues. The germline V and J ends were trimmed by 4 bases and 3 bases, with 14 bases remaining between them. Germline CDR1 reads SGHRS; CDR2 reads YFSETQ. The CDR3 here is CASSVRDVGYEQYF. The CDR3, as DNA: TGCGCCAGCAGCGTAAGGGACGTAGGCTACGAGCAGTACTTC.

This clonotype was detected only once. The rearrangement links TRBV3-1 to TRBJ2-1; TRBD2 matches at 7 bases. CDR3 length: 13 residues. The germline V gene encodes CDR1 LGHDT and CDR2 YNNKEL (reference sequence). Losses at the gene ends were 2 bases for V and 5 bases for J; bases not matched to a gene: 0. DNA for the CDR3: TGTGCCAGCAGCCAACTAGCGGACAATGAGCAGTTCTTC. It yields the protein CASSQLADNEQFF.

The chain recombines TRBV9 with TRBJ2-1; D may be TRBD2 (6 bases). Per germline, CDR1 SGDLS and CDR2 YYNGEE. The CDR3 extends over 15 amino acids. The V end lost 3 bases, the J end lost 8 bases, and 18 bases lay between the germline ends. In nucleotides, the CDR3 is TGTGCCAGCAGCGGGTTGACTAGGGTGATCGATGAGCAGTTCTTC. Translated, it gives CASSGLTRVIDEQFF.

This chain connects TRBV5-1 to TRBJ2-1; no reliable D call. The germline V gene encodes CDR1 SGHRS and CDR2 YFSETQ. This CDR3 comprises 13 residues. Trimming removed 1 base from V and 5 bases from J, with 7 bases in between. This CDR3 is CASSLLRNNEQFF. CDR3 coding DNA: TGCGCCAGCAGCTTGTTACGGAACAATGAGCAGTTCTTC.

This clonotype was seen more than once but under ten times. J is TRBJ2-7 and V is TRBV2; TRBD2 agrees at 9 bases. This CDR3 region has 15 residues. J gave up 5 bases and V 2 bases, and 7 bases lay outside the gene matches. The V gene's germline CDR1 is SNHLY and CDR2 FYNNEI. This CDR3 is CASSERLAGIDEQYF. In DNA form, the CDR3 reads TGTGCCAGCAGTGAAAGGCTAGCGGGAATCGACGAGCAGTACTTC.

The chain links TRBV7-2 to TRBJ2-5; a possible D gene is TRBD2 (5 bases). Germline lookup yields CDR1 SGHTA and CDR2 FQGNSA. The CDR3 covers 14 residues. V lost 2 bases and J 4 bases, leaving 11 bases between the germline ends. Here the CDR3 reads CASSLRRARETQYF. The CDR3 nucleotides read TGTGCCAGCAGCTTACGGCGGGCCAGAGAGACCCAGTACTTC.

In this sample, this clonotype turned up once. V is TRBV7-2 and J is TRBJ2-3; no reliable D call. This CDR3 has 13 residues. V lost 6 bases, J lost 1 base, and 8 bases lay in between. Germline lookup yields CDR1 SGHTA and CDR2 FQGNSA. The CDR3 is CASRAGRTDTQYF. The CDR3 DNA sequence: TGTGCCAGCAGAGCCGGACGCACAGATACGCAGTATTTT.

This clonotype was picked up a small number of times. The chain uses TRBV20-1 and TRBJ2-3; no definite D call. The germline V gene has CDR1 DFQATT and CDR2 SNEGSKA (reference sequence). This CDR3 region has 15 residues. V lost 5 bases to trimming and J lost 1 base, with 16 bases between them. CDR3 residues: CSAPSSLVRTDTQYF. In nucleotides, the CDR3 is TGCAGTGCTCCCTCCAGCCTAGTACGCACAGATACGCAGTATTTT.

The chain is built from TRBV6-1 and TRBJ2-1; D call uncertain. Trimming left V 1 base short and J 8 bases short, with 18 bases between. Germline V CDR1 and CDR2: MNHNS, SASEGT. There are 16 residues in the CDR3. The CDR3 loop is CASSEGVYVASDEQFF. The CDR3 region has the DNA TGTGCCAGCAGTGAAGGGGTTTACGTGGCGTCCGATGAGCAGTTCTTC.

On this clonotype itself: A clone one base away is much larger, so this may be a read error. J is TRBJ2-7 and V is TRBV29-1; the match to TRBD1 covers 7 bases. The ends lost 7 bases at V and 7 bases at J; junction bases unmatched: 13. The germline V gene encodes CDR1 SQVTM and CDR2 ANQGSEA. This CDR3 is built from 13 residues. This CDR3 reads CSGQGQLDNEQYF. As DNA, the CDR3 is TGCAGCGGCCAGGGACAGCTCGACAATGAGCAGTACTTC.

At least ten counts were recorded for this clonotype. CDR3 sequence: CASSQEGLSGANVLTF. CDR3 coding DNA: TGTGCCAGCAGCCAAGAAGGGCTTTCAGGGGCCAACGTCCTGACTTTC. The chain is built from TRBV4-2 and TRBJ2-6; D gene uncertain. The V gene's germline CDR1 is LGHNA and CDR2 YNFKEQ. V lost 0 bases, J lost 4 bases, and 10 bases lay in between. This CDR3 is built from 16 residues.